This T cell receptor (beta chain) was sequenced in a study of beta chain features in type 1 diabetes. Every bit of the isolated RNA underwent reverse transcription, so sequencing read expressed TCRB transcripts. Clones were sequenced by immunoSEQ multiplex PCR, and TCRdb holds only the in-frame ones, with some missing. The sample holds hundreds of thousands of clones, around 68% seen once. The TCR was taken from a man aged 25-45 years in good health. Sequenced input: naive CD4+ T cells from blood.

The CDR3: CASSQDLGTEAFF. The CDR3, as DNA: TGTGCCAGCAGCCAAGATCTCGGCACTGAAGCTTTCTTT. The chain uses TRBV14 and TRBJ1-1; D gene uncertain. Trimming shortened V by 0 bases and J by 4 bases, and 6 bases separated the two germline ends. This CDR3 comprises 13 residues. CDR1 and CDR2 (germline): SGHDN, FVKESK.